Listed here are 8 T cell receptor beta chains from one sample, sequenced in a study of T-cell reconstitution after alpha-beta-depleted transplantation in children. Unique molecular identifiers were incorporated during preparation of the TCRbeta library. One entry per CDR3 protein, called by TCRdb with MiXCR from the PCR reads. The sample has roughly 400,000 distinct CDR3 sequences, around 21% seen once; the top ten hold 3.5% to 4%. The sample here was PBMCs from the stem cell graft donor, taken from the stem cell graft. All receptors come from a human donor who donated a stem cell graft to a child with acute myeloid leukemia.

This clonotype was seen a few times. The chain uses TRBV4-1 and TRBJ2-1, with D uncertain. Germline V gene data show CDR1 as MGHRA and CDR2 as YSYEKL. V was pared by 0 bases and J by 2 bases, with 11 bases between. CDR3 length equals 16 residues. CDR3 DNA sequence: TGCGCCAGCAGCCAAGAGGCGGCCGCCACCTACAATGAGCAGTTCTTC. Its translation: CASSQEAAATYNEQFF.

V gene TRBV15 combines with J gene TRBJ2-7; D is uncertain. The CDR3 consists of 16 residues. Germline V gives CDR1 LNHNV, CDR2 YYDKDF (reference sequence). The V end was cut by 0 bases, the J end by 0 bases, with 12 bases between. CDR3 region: CATSRERQGSSYEQYF. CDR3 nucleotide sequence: TGTGCCACCAGCAGAGAGAGGCAAGGATCCTCCTACGAGCAGTACTTC.

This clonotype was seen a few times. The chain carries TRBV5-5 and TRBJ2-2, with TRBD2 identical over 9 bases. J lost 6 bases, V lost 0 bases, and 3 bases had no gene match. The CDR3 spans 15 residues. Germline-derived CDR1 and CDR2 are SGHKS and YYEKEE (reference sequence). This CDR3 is CASSLGLADPGELFF. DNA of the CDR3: TGTGCCAGCAGCTTGGGACTAGCGGACCCCGGGGAGCTGTTTTTT.

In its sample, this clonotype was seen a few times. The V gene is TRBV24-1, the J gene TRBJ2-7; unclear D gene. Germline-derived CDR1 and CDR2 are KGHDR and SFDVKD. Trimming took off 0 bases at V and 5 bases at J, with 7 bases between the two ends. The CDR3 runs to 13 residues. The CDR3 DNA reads TGTGCCACCAGTGATTTGTTGGGAAACGAGCAGTACTTC. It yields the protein CATSDLLGNEQYF.

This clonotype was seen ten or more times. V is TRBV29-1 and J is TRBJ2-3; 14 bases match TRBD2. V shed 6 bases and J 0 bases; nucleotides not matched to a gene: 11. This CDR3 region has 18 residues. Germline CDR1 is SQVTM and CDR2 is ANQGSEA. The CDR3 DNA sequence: TGCAGCGTCGATATCGGACTAGCGGGAGGATTCAGCACAGATACGCAGTATTTT. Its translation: CSVDIGLAGGFSTDTQYF.

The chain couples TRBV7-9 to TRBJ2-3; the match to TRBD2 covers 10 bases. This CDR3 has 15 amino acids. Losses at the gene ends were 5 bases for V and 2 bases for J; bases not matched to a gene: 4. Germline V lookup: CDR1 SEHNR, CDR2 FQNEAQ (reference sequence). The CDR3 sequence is CASSISGRITDTQYF. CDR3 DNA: TGTGCCAGCAGCATTAGCGGGAGGATCACAGATACGCAGTATTTT. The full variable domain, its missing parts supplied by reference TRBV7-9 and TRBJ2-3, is DTGVSQNPRHKITKRGQNVTFRCDPISEHNRLYWYRQTLGQGPEFLTYFQNEAQLEKSRLLSDRFSAERPKGSFSTLEIQRTEQGDSAMYLCASSISGRITDTQYFGPGTRLTVL.

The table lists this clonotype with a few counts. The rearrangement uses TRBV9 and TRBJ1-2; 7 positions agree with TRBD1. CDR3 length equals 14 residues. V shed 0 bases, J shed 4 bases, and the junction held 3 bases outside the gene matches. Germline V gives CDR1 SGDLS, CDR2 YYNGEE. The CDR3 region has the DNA TGTGCCAGCAGCGTAGATCAGGGGGGCTATGGCTACACCTTC. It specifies CASSVDQGGYGYTF.

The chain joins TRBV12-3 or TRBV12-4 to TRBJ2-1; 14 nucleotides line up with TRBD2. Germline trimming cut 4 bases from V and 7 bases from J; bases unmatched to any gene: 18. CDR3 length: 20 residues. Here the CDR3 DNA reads TGTGCCAGCAGTTACACCGGACTAGCGGGAGGACCGCTAAGACGGAATGAGCAGTTCTTC. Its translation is CASSYTGLAGGPLRRNEQFF.